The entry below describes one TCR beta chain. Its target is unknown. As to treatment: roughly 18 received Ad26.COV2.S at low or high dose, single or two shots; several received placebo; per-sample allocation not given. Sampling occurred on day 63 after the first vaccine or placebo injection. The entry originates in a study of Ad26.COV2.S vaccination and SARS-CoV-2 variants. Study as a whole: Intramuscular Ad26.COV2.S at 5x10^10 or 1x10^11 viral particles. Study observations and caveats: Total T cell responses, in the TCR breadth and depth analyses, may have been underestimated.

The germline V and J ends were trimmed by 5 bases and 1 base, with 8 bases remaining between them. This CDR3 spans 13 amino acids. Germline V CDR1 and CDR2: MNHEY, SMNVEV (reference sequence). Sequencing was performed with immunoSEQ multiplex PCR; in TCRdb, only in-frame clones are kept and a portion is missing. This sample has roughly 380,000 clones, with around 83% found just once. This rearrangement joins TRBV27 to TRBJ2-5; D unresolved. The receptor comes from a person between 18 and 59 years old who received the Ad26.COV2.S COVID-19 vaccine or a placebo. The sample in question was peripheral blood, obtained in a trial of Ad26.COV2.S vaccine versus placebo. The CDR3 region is CASSIGIQETQYF. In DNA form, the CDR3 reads TGTGCCAGCAGTATTGGAATCCAAGAGACCCAGTACTTC.